This T cell receptor beta chain originates from a study of identical twins. The V gene lost 1 base and the J gene lost 5 bases, with 8 bases spanning the gap. Germline CDR1 and CDR2: LNHNV and YYDKDF (reference sequence). The CDR3 consists of 13 residues. Study-wide results and caveats: Memory repertoires showed no such pattern, whereas abundant cord blood beta clonotypes carried fewer insertions. The presence of invariant MAIT and iNKT cells could partly confound analyses of zero-insertion sequences. Excess sharing by twins proved weaker in beta out-of-frame sequences. Models predicted less out-of-frame TCR alpha sharing in monozygotic twins than was found.

Via MiXCR, TCRdb re-called the 5' RACE reads, giving one row per CDR3 protein. The table records approximately 150,000 distinct CDR3 sequences, roughly 3.5% of them present only once. At least ten counts were recorded for this clonotype. Its target is unknown. The receptor was derived from a man between 18 and 29 years old in good health. The sequenced sample was memory T cells sorted from blood. The chain couples TRBV15 to TRBJ2-5; D gene unclear. This CDR3 reads CATSRVSSETQYF. CDR3 sequence (DNA): TGTGCCACCAGCAGAGTTAGTTCTGAGACCCAGTACTTC.